This T cell receptor beta chain was sequenced during a study of T cells after yellow fever vaccination. As concerns this clonotype: A much larger clone is a single base away; this may be a read error.

TCRdb re-called the 5' RACE reads with MiXCR, one entry per CDR3 protein. The sample lists more than 95,000 distinct CDR3 sequences, about 7.2% occurring once. Per germline, CDR1 SGHRS and CDR2 YFSETQ. The CDR3 has 15 residues. The sample in question was CD4+ T cells sorted from PBMCs, obtained roughly 45 days after the first yellow fever vaccination. The receptor's source is a man aged 18 to 30 who received the YFV17D yellow fever vaccine. The V and J genes are TRBV5-1 and TRBJ1-1; no reliable D call. Written as DNA, the CDR3 is TGCCCCAGCAGCTTGTCTACAGCAGAGAACACTGAAGCTTTCTTT. Translation: CPSSLSTAENTEAFF.